This entry lists 32 T cell receptor beta chains sequenced from one sample in a study of shared clonotypes between healthy human individuals. TCRdb's copy holds only in-frame clones and misses some; the assay was immunoSEQ multiplex PCR. The sample has around 2.5 million clones, approximately 93% seen once. What was sequenced was naive CD4+ T cells from PBMCs. Sample subset: CD45RA+ positively selected. All receptors come from a young man in good health. Some clones in this sample may be carry-over from other donors' samples.

The chain employs TRBV7-3 and TRBJ2-7, with unresolved D. Trimming cost V 2 bases and J 2 bases, with 13 bases left between them. Germline assignment: CDR1 SGHTA and CDR2 FQGTGA. CDR3 length: 15 residues. The CDR3 loop reads CASSLGVGPPYEQYF. The CDR3 DNA follows: TGTGCCAGCAGCTTAGGAGTTGGGCCCCCCTACGAGCAGTACTTC. The variable domain in full, with the rest retrieved from reference TRBV7-3 and TRBJ2-7, is GAGVSQTPSNKVTEKGKYVELRCDPISGHTALYWYRQSLGQGPEFLIYFQGTGAADDSGLPNDRFFAVRPEGSVSTLKIQRTERGDSAVYLCASSLGVGPPYEQYFGPGTRLTVT.

The V call is TRBV11-3, the J call TRBJ1-5, with TRBD1 matching over 7 bases. The V and J ends lost 5 bases and 5 bases, in that order; junction bases with no gene match: 12. Germline CDR1 SGHNT, CDR2 YENEEA. The CDR3 totals 16 residues. CDR3 nucleotides: TGTGCCAGCAGCGTAGGGGTAACAGGGGAGGATCAGCCCCAGCATTTT. It encodes CASSVGVTGEDQPQHF.

This chain connects TRBV4-2 to TRBJ2-2; 7 bases align to TRBD2. Germline values: CDR1 LGHNA, CDR2 YNFKEQ. The length of the CDR3 is 15 residues. Losses at the gene ends were 5 bases for V and 0 bases for J; bases not matched to a gene: 3. The CDR3 spells CASSSSGSNTGELFF. As DNA, the CDR3 is TGTGCCAGCAGCTCTAGCGGTTCGAACACCGGGGAGCTGTTTTTT.

CDR3 residues: CATSSTGTANEKLFF. The CDR3 DNA reads as TGTGCCACCAGCAGTACAGGGACGGCTAATGAAAAACTGTTTTTT. The V and J genes are TRBV15 and TRBJ1-4; the D gene is possibly TRBD1 (6 bases). The CDR3 is made up of 15 amino acids. Germline V gene data show CDR1 as LNHNV and CDR2 as YYDKDF (reference sequence). V was trimmed by 3 bases and J by 3 bases, leaving 11 bases between them.

V is TRBV7-3 and J is TRBJ2-1; TRBD2 agrees at 10 bases. This CDR3 region has 15 residues. V was clipped by 5 bases and J by 6 bases; unmatched bases: 7. Germline loops: CDR1 SGHTA, CDR2 FQGTGA. As DNA, the CDR3 is TGTGCCAGCAGCATACTAGCGGGATCGTTCAATGAGCAGTTCTTC. Amino acids: CASSILAGSFNEQFF.

This clone has more than one count but fewer than ten. The sample holds other DNA sequences that translate to the same CDR3. The chain uses TRBV4-3 and TRBJ1-2, with D tentatively TRBD1 (6 bases). The CDR3 extends over 13 amino acids. V was trimmed by 1 base and J by 5 bases, leaving 8 bases between them. Per germline, CDR1 LGHNA and CDR2 YSLEER. CDR3 residues: CASSQVTGYGYTF. CDR3 DNA sequence: TGCGCCAGCAGCCAAGTTACAGGGTATGGCTACACCTTC.

This chain links TRBV5-5 with TRBJ2-7; TRBD1 aligns across 9 bases. The length of the CDR3 is 17 residues. Germline-derived CDR1 and CDR2 are SGHKS and YYEKEE (reference sequence). The ends lost 0 bases at V and 5 bases at J; junction bases unmatched: 12. The CDR3 here is CASSLAGQTGGRNEQYF. Written as DNA, the CDR3 is TGTGCCAGCAGCTTGGCTGGCCAAACAGGGGGCAGGAACGAGCAGTACTTC.

The table lists this clone with a count of one. CDR3 sequence reads: CASSLASSSGNTIYF. The CDR3 nucleotides read TGTGCCAGCAGCTTGGCCAGTTCCTCTGGAAACACCATATATTTT. The chain couples TRBV5-8 to TRBJ1-3; D ambiguous. The CDR3 has 15 residues. Germline V gene lookup returns CDR1 SGHTS and CDR2 YDEGEE. Deletions cut 0 bases from V and 0 bases from J, with 7 bases between.

The J gene is TRBJ2-3, the V gene TRBV27; 9 bases align to TRBD1. The germline V gene encodes CDR1 MNHEY and CDR2 SMNVEV (reference sequence). The CDR3 is 17 residues long. The V gene end was trimmed by 6 bases and the J gene end by 6 bases; junction bases not matched to a gene: 16. CDR3 in amino acids: CASSPLDRGRIADTQYF. Here the CDR3 DNA reads TGTGCCAGCAGCCCACTGGACAGGGGAAGGATAGCGGATACGCAGTATTTT.

This clone was recorded only once. The chain couples TRBV28 to TRBJ2-7; TRBD1 matches at 8 bases. CDR1 is MDHEN, CDR2 SYDVKM, per germline. J gave up 3 bases and V 6 bases, and 13 bases lay outside the gene matches. CDR3 length equals 16 residues. The CDR3 loop reads CASSRTRDRPNYEQYF. CDR3 coding DNA: TGTGCCAGCAGCCGGACCCGGGACAGGCCCAACTACGAGCAGTACTTC.

Remarks on this clone: The sample contains more than one DNA sequence encoding this CDR3. The chain employs TRBV5-1 and TRBJ2-3; 11 nucleotides align to TRBD2. CDR1 is SGHRS and CDR2 is YFSETQ in the germline V gene. Germline trimming cut 0 bases from V and 2 bases from J; bases unmatched to any gene: 2. The CDR3 has 16 amino acids. CDR3 in amino acids: CASSLGTSGSTDTQYF. CDR3 coding DNA: TGCGCCAGCAGCTTGGGGACTAGCGGGTCCACAGATACGCAGTATTTT. Looking up the rest from reference TRBV5-1 and TRBJ2-3 gives the full variable domain: KAGVTQTPRYLIKTRGQQVTLSCSPISGHRSVSWYQQTPGQGLQFLFEYFSETQRNKGNFPGRFSGRQFSNSRSEMNVSTLELGDSALYLCASSLGTSGSTDTQYFGPGTRLTVL.

This chain connects TRBV18 to TRBJ2-7, with D possibly being TRBD2 (6 bases). V was pared by 2 bases and J by 3 bases, with 14 bases between. This CDR3 has 15 residues. Per the germline V gene, CDR1 is KGHSH and CDR2 is LQKENI. In DNA, the CDR3 is TGTGCCAGCTCACCAGGAGGGGTTAGGCTCTACGAGCAGTACTTC. It is translated as CASSPGGVRLYEQYF. The variable domain in full, completed from reference TRBV18 and TRBJ2-7, reads NAGVMQNPRHLVRRRGQEARLRCSPMKGHSHVYWYRQLPEEGLKFMVYLQKENIIDESGMPKERFSAEFPKEGPSILRIQQVVRGDSAAYFCASSPGGVRLYEQYFGPGTRLTVT.

The genes are TRBV27 and TRBJ2-3, with D maybe TRBD2 (6 bases). Per the germline V gene, CDR1 is MNHEY and CDR2 is SMNVEV (reference sequence). Trimming took 9 bases from V and 0 from J, leaving 13 bases between them. The CDR3 is made up of 14 amino acids. CDR3 DNA sequence: TGTGCCAGAGGGACTCATCCTAGCACAGATACGCAGTATTTT. Its translation: CARGTHPSTDTQYF.

The J gene is TRBJ2-3, the V gene TRBV27, with TRBD2 matching 8 bases. The CDR3 is 14 residues long. Germline-derived CDR1 and CDR2 are MNHEY and SMNVEV (reference sequence). Unmatched junction bases numbered 4, after V lost 3 bases and J lost 5 bases. The CDR3 loop reads CASSLGLGVDTQYF. DNA of the CDR3: TGTGCCAGCAGTTTGGGACTAGGAGTAGATACGCAGTATTTT.

The rearrangement joins TRBV6-6 to TRBJ2-3; D ambiguous. The CDR3 has 13 residues. Germline loops: CDR1 MNHNY, CDR2 SVGAGI (reference sequence). The germline V and J ends were trimmed by 5 bases and 4 bases, with 10 bases remaining between them. CDR3 sequence: CASSPTDPDTQYF. The DNA of the CDR3 is TGTGCCAGCAGTCCGACTGACCCAGATACGCAGTATTTT.

The chain is built from TRBV25-1 and TRBJ1-1; D perhaps matches TRBD1 (5 bases). The CDR3 consists of 16 residues. Germline CDR1 is MGHDK and CDR2 is SYGVNS. V lost 1 base to trimming and J lost 3 bases, with 15 bases between them. The chain's CDR3 is CASSEFQQGRDTEAFF. The CDR3 DNA is TGTGCCAGCAGTGAATTTCAGCAGGGCAGGGACACTGAAGCTTTCTTT.

The J gene is TRBJ1-5, the V gene TRBV7-2, with TRBD1 identical over 8 bases. Germline V CDR1 and CDR2: SGHTA, FQGNSA. CDR3 length equals 14 residues. The trim removed 5 bases at V and 5 bases at J, leaving 5 bases unmatched. Here the CDR3 DNA reads TGTGCCAGCAGCCTTCGGACAGGGTATCAGCCCCAGCATTTT. It translates to CASSLRTGYQPQHF.

The genes are TRBV7-2 and TRBJ1-1; D remains unclear. Trimming shortened V by 2 bases and J by 1 base, and 11 bases separated the two germline ends. CDR1 is SGHTA and CDR2 is FQGNSA in the germline V gene. The CDR3 spans 15 residues. In DNA, the CDR3 is TGTGCCAGCAGCTTATCTTCCCACACGAACACTGAAGCTTTCTTT. Translating gives CASSLSSHTNTEAFF.

The CDR3 here is CASSLIHYNEQFF. The CDR3 coding sequence is TGTGCCAGCAGCTTAATTCACTACAATGAGCAGTTCTTC. The rearrangement joins TRBV7-3 to TRBJ2-1; D is uncertain. The CDR3 is 13 residues long. Germline CDR1 and CDR2: SGHTA and FQGTGA. The ends were cut back, 1 base at V and 3 bases at J, with 4 bases in the middle.

The chain couples TRBV9 to TRBJ1-2, with TRBD1 identical over 9 bases. V lost 0 bases to trimming and J lost 6 bases; unmatched junction nucleotides: 6. Germline CDR1 and CDR2: SGDLS and YYNGEE. The CDR3 has 15 residues. The CDR3 bases are TGTGCCAGCAGCGTAGAAACAGGGGGCTGGGATGGCTACACCTTC. Translated: CASSVETGGWDGYTF.

The chain links TRBV6-5 to TRBJ2-3; 13 bases are a match to TRBD2. The germline V gene encodes CDR1 MNHEY and CDR2 SVGAGI. V lost 6 bases, J lost 3 bases, and 3 bases stayed unmatched. The CDR3 is 15 residues long. This CDR3 is CASSWGLAGTDTQYF. The CDR3 nucleotides are TGTGCCAGCAGCTGGGGACTAGCGGGGACAGATACGCAGTATTTT.

V gene TRBV25-1 combines with J gene TRBJ2-7, with 10 bases that match TRBD2. With V trimmed by 5 bases and J by 3 bases, 7 bases remained unmatched. The CDR3 runs 15 residues. The V gene's germline CDR1 is MGHDK and CDR2 SYGVNS. CDR3 in amino acids: CASSPASGGIYEQYF. CDR3 in DNA: TGTGCCAGCAGTCCGGCTAGCGGGGGAATCTACGAGCAGTACTTC.

The V call is TRBV28, the J call TRBJ2-2; perhaps TRBD1 as D (5 bases). Per the germline V gene, CDR1 is MDHEN and CDR2 is SYDVKM. The CDR3 covers 12 residues. V lost 7 bases to trimming and J lost 4 bases, with 7 bases between them. CDR3 bases: TGTGCCAGCAAAGGGGCCACCGGGGAGCTGTTTTTT. Translating it yields CASKGATGELFF. Full variable domain (missing parts from reference TRBV28 and TRBJ2-2): DVKVTQSSRYLVKRTGEKVFLECVQDMDHENMFWYRQDPGLGLRLIYFSYDVKMKEKGDIPEGYSVSREKKERFSLILESASTNQTSMYLCASKGATGELFFGEGSRLTVL.

The rearrangement joins TRBV9 to TRBJ1-4; TRBD1 aligns across 8 bases. The junction had 4 bases not matched to a gene; V was cut back by 5 bases and J by 4 bases. The CDR3 totals 14 residues. CDR1 and CDR2 from the germline V gene are SGDLS and YYNGEE. The CDR3 sequence is CASSRDRGNEKLFF. CDR3 sequence (DNA): TGTGCCAGCAGTCGTGACAGGGGTAATGAAAAACTGTTTTTT.

A note on this clone: The sample contains more than one DNA sequence encoding this CDR3. The chain joins TRBV18 to TRBJ2-7; 12 nucleotides align to TRBD2. The junction had 3 bases not matched to a gene; V was cut back by 4 bases and J by 2 bases. The CDR3 covers 15 residues. The germline gives CDR1 KGHSH, CDR2 LQKENI. CDR3: CASSLLAGGTYEQYF. The DNA of the CDR3 is TGTGCCAGCTCACTGCTAGCGGGAGGGACCTACGAGCAGTACTTC.

The chain links TRBV18 to TRBJ2-5; tentative D call: TRBD1 (6 bases). Trimming pared 3 bases from V and 5 bases from J, leaving 10 bases between. Germline V gives CDR1 KGHSH, CDR2 LQKENI. This CDR3 spans 13 amino acids. CDR3 amino acids: CASSPPGHETQYF. Here the CDR3 DNA reads TGTGCCAGCTCACCCCCGGGACACGAGACCCAGTACTTC.

The rearrangement joins TRBV5-4 to TRBJ2-3, with TRBD2 identical over 7 bases. Germline trimming cut 4 bases from V and 4 bases from J; bases unmatched to any gene: 9. Germline CDR1 reads SGHNT; CDR2 reads YYREEE (reference sequence). This CDR3 has 15 amino acids. The CDR3 DNA follows: TGTGCCAGCAGCCCGGGGTGGCTAGCGGCAGATACGCAGTATTTT. It translates to CASSPGWLAADTQYF.

This clone showed up just once. The chain couples TRBV10-2 to TRBJ1-1; D is uncertain. Germline V gives CDR1 WSHSY, CDR2 SAAADI. Between the trimmed V and J ends, which lost 6 bases and 0 bases, there was a span of 20 bases. The CDR3 length is 17 residues. Here the CDR3 DNA reads TGCGCCAGCAGGAAAACGGGCCTGGGAAGAGTGAACACTGAAGCTTTCTTT. It translates to CASRKTGLGRVNTEAFF.

The chain recombines TRBV5-4 with TRBJ1-2, with 9 bases matching TRBD1. CDR1 SGHNT and CDR2 YYREEE come from the germline V gene (reference sequence). V dropped 0 bases and J dropped 4; count of bases not matched to a gene: 10. CDR3 length equals 17 residues. CDR3 region: CASSLGGGQGSLYGYTF. The CDR3 DNA reads as TGTGCCAGCAGCTTGGGGGGGGGACAGGGCTCTCTCTATGGCTACACCTTC. Variable domain in full (rest from reference TRBV5-4 and TRBJ1-2): ETGVTQSPTHLIKTRGQQVTLRCSSQSGHNTVSWYQQALGQGPQFIFQYYREEENGRGNFPPRFSGLQFPNYSSELNVNALELDDSALYLCASSLGGGQGSLYGYTFGSGTRLTVV.

The chain combines TRBV5-3 with TRBJ2-3; a weak D match, TRBD1 (6 bases). TRBV5-3 is noted as an ORF with a role that remains uncertain. Deletions cut 2 bases from V and 7 bases from J, with 14 bases between. The CDR3 runs to 14 residues. The CDR3 reads CARSFGPGEYTQYF. The DNA for the CDR3 is TGTGCCAGAAGCTTCGGTCCAGGGGAATATACGCAGTATTTT.

This chain uses TRBV19 with TRBJ1-2, with D hard to call. CDR1 and CDR2 from the germline V gene are LNHDA and SQIVND (reference sequence). The V and J ends lost 3 bases and 2 bases respectively, with 16 bases between them. The CDR3 totals 16 residues. CDR3 in DNA: TGTGCCAGTAGTATCGCGGCAGCGACTGCGAACTATGGCTACACCTTC. It yields the protein CASSIAAATANYGYTF.

The chain has TRBV10-3 and TRBJ2-3; D unresolved. The CDR3 length is 13 residues. Trimming stripped 10 bases from V and 5 bases from J, with 16 bases between. The germline gives CDR1 ENHRY, CDR2 SYGVKD. CDR3 DNA: TGTGCCACCCGACTGGCTGCTGAAGATACGCAGTATTTT. It is translated as CATRLAAEDTQYF.